The 21 T cell receptor beta chains given below trace back to one sample, sequenced in a study of blood T cells in healthy people across ages. Primers used in a second PCR of about 7 to 12 cycles were a sample-barcoded 5' primer and a J-beta primer mix. TCRdb called the 5' RACE reads again in MiXCR, with one record for every CDR3 protein. The data contain around 1.5 million distinct CDR3 sequences, roughly 60% of them singletons. Sequencing was done on a sample of blood. The receptors shown here come from a man aged 18 to 29 in good health.

The chain carries TRBV20-1 and TRBJ2-3, with 9 bases matching TRBD2. This CDR3 spans 16 amino acids. After removal of 6 bases from V and 6 bases from J, the junction contained 16 bases not matched to a gene. Germline assignment: CDR1 DFQATT and CDR2 SNEGSKA (reference sequence). The CDR3 DNA is TGCAGTGCCCTGACTGCGGGAGCGGGGGGTTTTGATACGCAGTATTTT. Its protein is CSALTAGAGGFDTQYF.

The V and J genes are TRBV6-6 and TRBJ2-5; 12 bases agree with TRBD2. V lost 5 bases, J lost 11 bases, and 18 bases stayed unmatched. Germline V CDR1 and CDR2: MNHNY, SVGAGI (reference sequence). The CDR3 runs 17 residues. CDR3 amino acids: CASSPMTSGGLYNEQYF. In DNA form, the CDR3 reads TGTGCCAGCAGTCCCATGACTAGCGGGGGACTATACAATGAGCAGTACTTC.

The chain has TRBV6-6 and TRBJ2-3; D not resolved. This CDR3 contains 16 residues. Germline CDR1 and CDR2: MNHNY and SVGAGI (reference sequence). With 0 bases removed from V and 0 bases from J, the gap between germline ends came to 10 bases. This CDR3 reads CASSYSRTSSTDTQYF. CDR3 bases: TGTGCCAGCAGTTACTCGAGAACGTCTAGCACAGATACGCAGTATTTT.

This chain links TRBV12-3 or TRBV12-4 with TRBJ1-1, with D hard to call. The CDR3 runs to 13 residues. The V gene lost 0 bases and the J gene lost 6 bases, with 8 bases spanning the gap. This CDR3 is CASSLARKAEAFF. The CDR3 coding sequence is TGTGCCAGCAGTTTAGCTAGGAAGGCTGAAGCTTTCTTT.

This clonotype was counted a few times. V gene TRBV6-1 combines with J gene TRBJ1-2; D uncertain. Trimming took 4 bases from V and 0 from J, leaving 9 bases between them. Germline V CDR1 and CDR2: MNHNS, SASEGT. The CDR3 consists of 14 residues. This chain's CDR3 is CASSVGITNYGYTF. CDR3 nucleotides: TGTGCCAGCAGTGTTGGGATTACTAACTATGGCTACACCTTC.

The rearrangement links TRBV2 to TRBJ2-7, with 11 positions matching TRBD1. CDR3 size: 15 residues. CDR1 and CDR2 from the germline V gene are SNHLY and FYNNEI. V gave up 4 bases and J gave up 2 bases; unmatched junction bases: 4. CDR3 DNA: TGTGCCAGCAGTGTTCGGACAGGGGGCGCCTACGAGCAGTACTTC. This codes for CASSVRTGGAYEQYF.

Remarks on this clonotype: An end of the junction does not agree with germline; a read error may underlie this. The gene calls are TRBV11-2 and TRBJ2-3; possibly TRBD2 for D (6 bases). The CDR3 is 15 residues long. Germline V gene sequence: CDR1 SGHAT, CDR2 FQNNGV. This chain's CDR3 is CTSSQPRGRTDTQYF. DNA for the CDR3: TGTACCAGCAGCCAACCCCGGGGGAGGACAGATACGCAGTATTTT.

There are a few counts of this clonotype. The V and J genes are TRBV29-1 and TRBJ1-2; D gene ambiguous. Trimming removed 6 bases from V and 8 bases from J, with 25 bases in between. The CDR3 contains 15 residues. CDR1 is SQVTM, CDR2 ANQGSEA, per germline. This CDR3 reads CSVVTTRGVKGGYTF. CDR3 bases: TGCAGCGTGGTAACCACCAGAGGCGTAAAAGGAGGCTACACCTTC.

V and J are TRBV12-3 or TRBV12-4 and TRBJ2-1; TRBD2 is a possible D gene (5 bases). V was pared by 7 bases and J by 1 base, with 14 bases between. The CDR3 contains 15 residues. CDR3 sequence (DNA): TGTGCCAGCATCATTGGAAGCGGTTCCTACAATGAGCAGTTCTTC. As protein: CASIIGSGSYNEQFF.

The chain uses TRBV5-1 and TRBJ2-2, with TRBD1 matching 9 bases. In germline, CDR1 is SGHRS, CDR2 YFSETQ. With 0 bases clipped from V and 4 bases from J, the junction kept 4 bases outside the gene matches. The CDR3 loop spans 16 amino acids. The CDR3 coding sequence is TGCGCCAGCAGCTTGGGGGACAGGGTGACCACCGGGGAGCTGTTTTTT. Its translation is CASSLGDRVTTGELFF.

This clonotype was counted between two and nine times. This chain connects TRBV7-2 to TRBJ1-4; 7 nucleotides match TRBD1. The CDR3 loop spans 13 amino acids. The V gene's germline CDR1 is SGHTA and CDR2 FQGNSA. J was trimmed by 10 bases and V by 1 base; bases with no gene match: 3. CDR3 region: CASSLDRGAKLFF. The CDR3 nucleotides read TGTGCCAGCAGCTTAGACAGGGGTGCAAAACTGTTTTTT.

The count of this clonotype is one. The V gene is TRBV27, the J gene TRBJ2-1; D not certain. CDR1 MNHEY and CDR2 SMNVEV come from the germline V gene (reference sequence). CDR3 length equals 13 residues. Trimming cost V 5 bases and J 7 bases, with 12 bases left between them. CDR3 in amino acids: CASSTGHGNEQFF. For the CDR3, the DNA is TGTGCCAGCAGTACCGGGCACGGGAATGAGCAGTTCTTC.

This clonotype is a singleton in its sample. This chain uses TRBV4-3 with TRBJ2-1; D may be TRBD1 (6 bases). Germline CDR1 reads LGHNA; CDR2 reads YSLEER. V lost 0 bases, J lost 4 bases, and 13 bases lay in between. The CDR3 spans 16 residues. Written as DNA, the CDR3 is TGCGCCAGCAGCCAAGAGGGGGCAACAGTGTACAATGAGCAGTTCTTC. Protein: CASSQEGATVYNEQFF.

This chain joins TRBV28 and TRBJ2-7; the D is unclear. The CDR3 sequence is 15 residues long. From germline, CDR1 is MDHEN and CDR2 SYDVKM. Trimming removed 5 bases at V and 2 bases at J, with 16 bases between. This CDR3 is CASSRRPDVTYEQYF. As DNA, the CDR3 is TGTGCCAGCAGTCGGCGACCCGACGTTACCTACGAGCAGTACTTC.

The chain uses TRBV7-2 and TRBJ2-5; 8 bases are shared with TRBD1. TRBJ2-7 explains the end of the DNA better; the J call may be wrong. The CDR3 has 15 amino acids. Germline-derived CDR1 and CDR2 are SGHTA and FQGNSA. The CDR3 DNA reads as TGTGCCAGCAGCTTAAGGACAGGGTGGGAGTACGAGCAGTACTTC. It encodes CASSLRTGWEYEQYF.

The chain combines TRBV29-1 with TRBJ2-3; a possible D gene is TRBD2 (5 bases). V was shortened by 6 bases and J by 10 bases, with 26 bases between the two germline ends. CDR1 is SQVTM and CDR2 is ANQGSEA in the germline V gene. The CDR3 length is 15 residues. The CDR3 region has the DNA TGCAGCGTCGATCTGGCAAATATCGTGCCGGAGGCGCAGTATTTT. Protein sequence: CSVDLANIVPEAQYF.

This clonotype was counted only a few times. This rearrangement joins TRBV7-2 to TRBJ1-6; a possible D gene is TRBD1 (5 bases). The CDR3 consists of 15 residues. Germline CDR1 reads SGHTA; CDR2 reads FQGNSA. V lost 1 base and J 8 bases, leaving 12 bases between the germline ends. The CDR3 nucleotides read TGTGCCAGCAGCTTAGTGGTTGGGGCGGATTCACCCCTCCACTTT. Residues: CASSLVVGADSPLHF.

The J gene is TRBJ2-5, the V gene TRBV5-1; possibly TRBD1 or TRBD2 for D (5 bases each). The CDR3 sequence is 16 residues long. V was pared by 4 bases and J by 11 bases, with 27 bases between. The V gene's germline CDR1 is SGHRS and CDR2 YFSETQ. CDR3 sequence reads: CASSPFGDPLGNEQYF. CDR3 DNA: TGCGCCAGCAGCCCCTTTGGGGACCCCTTGGGTAATGAGCAGTACTTC. Full variable domain (remainder filled in from reference TRBV5-1 and TRBJ2-5): KAGVTQTPRYLIKTRGQQVTLSCSPISGHRSVSWYQQTPGQGLQFLFEYFSETQRNKGNFPGRFSGRQFSNSRSEMNVSTLELGDSALYLCASSPFGDPLGNEQYFGPGTRLLVL.

In its sample, this clonotype was seen a few times. This chain links TRBV13 with TRBJ1-2, with a possible D match to TRBD1 (6 bases). This CDR3 is built from 16 residues. Looked up from germline, CDR1 is PRHDT and CDR2 is FYEKMQ (reference sequence). Trimming removed 5 bases from V and 4 bases from J, with 20 bases in between. The CDR3 loop is CASSPWDKSAIYGYTF. CDR3 bases: TGTGCCAGCAGCCCGTGGGACAAATCGGCCATCTATGGCTACACCTTC.

J is TRBJ2-5 and V is TRBV5-1; D remains ambiguous. The V and J ends lost 4 bases and 11 bases respectively, with 24 bases between them. CDR1 and CDR2 from the germline V gene are SGHRS and YFSETQ. CDR3 length: 15 residues. The CDR3 DNA sequence: TGCGCCAGCAGCCCGGGCATAGGAGACCGCAATGAGCAGTACTTC. Translation: CASSPGIGDRNEQYF.

V and J are TRBV29-1 and TRBJ1-4; 10 bases map to TRBD1. The CDR3 length is 16 residues. Germline V gene lookup returns CDR1 SQVTM and CDR2 ANQGSEA. The CDR3 reads CTVAGTGDSTNEKLFF. CDR3 sequence (DNA): TGCACTGTTGCCGGGACAGGGGATTCAACTAATGAAAAACTGTTTTTT.